This T cell receptor beta chain emerged from a study of blood T cell repertoires in COVID-19. Original data processing: The assay estimated nucleated cells by amplifying reference gene primers. Profiling relied on immunoSEQ multiplex PCR, and the TCRdb table lists in-frame clones only, not all of them. V and J calls and clone size come straight from that table; D and trimming were deduced from the DNA. The repertoire holds about 480,000 clones, with approximately 90% as singletons. In terms of age and location, participants ranged from about 18 to 89 years and lived in about 25 US areas. Source material: PBMCs or T cells enriched from blood (not recorded which). The sequence derives from a woman in her forties who had recovered from COVID-19.

CDR3 sequence (DNA): TGCGCCAGCAGCCAAGGGGGACCGGGACAGGGGGCGGAAGGCTACACCTTC. Its translation is CASSQGGPGQGAEGYTF. This chain joins TRBV4-1 and TRBJ1-2; 12 bases agree with TRBD1. Unmatched junction bases numbered 11, after V lost 1 base and J lost 8 bases. CDR3 length: 17 amino acids. Germline V gene sequence: CDR1 MGHRA, CDR2 YSYEKL.